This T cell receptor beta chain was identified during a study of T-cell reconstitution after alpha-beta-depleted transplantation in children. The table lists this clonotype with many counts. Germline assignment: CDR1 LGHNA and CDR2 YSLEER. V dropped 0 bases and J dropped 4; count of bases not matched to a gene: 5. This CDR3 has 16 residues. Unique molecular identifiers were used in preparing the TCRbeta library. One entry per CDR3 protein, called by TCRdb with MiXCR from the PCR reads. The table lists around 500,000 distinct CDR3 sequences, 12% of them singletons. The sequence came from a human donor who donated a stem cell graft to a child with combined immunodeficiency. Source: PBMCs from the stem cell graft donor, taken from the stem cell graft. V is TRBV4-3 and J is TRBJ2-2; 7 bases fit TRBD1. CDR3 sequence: CASSQEEGAGTGELFF. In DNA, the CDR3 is TGCGCCAGCAGCCAAGAAGAGGGGGCAGGCACCGGGGAGCTGTTTTTT.